The 11 T cell receptor beta chains in this list originate from one sample, sequenced in a study of T cell repertoires in cytomegalovirus infection. MiXCR, run by TCRdb on the reads, gives a single entry per CDR3 protein. In the table there are around 180,000 distinct CDR3 sequences, approximately 30% of which are singletons. Sequenced input: PBMCs. The receptor set was obtained from a human donor in good health (CMV status not recorded). Some clones in this sample may be carry-over from other donors' samples.

V and J are TRBV6-6 and TRBJ1-6; D possibly corresponds to TRBD1 (5 bases). Deletions cut 0 bases from V and 4 bases from J, with 7 bases between. Germline V CDR1 and CDR2: MNHNY, SVGAGI (reference sequence). The CDR3 runs to 15 residues. CDR3 sequence (DNA): TGTGCCAGCAGTTACTCGACAGCGTATAATTCACCCCTCCACTTT. It encodes CASSYSTAYNSPLHF.

Only a few counts were recorded for this clonotype. The chain carries TRBV20-1 and TRBJ2-5, with 8 bases aligning to TRBD1. Losses at the gene ends were 6 bases for V and 3 bases for J; bases not matched to a gene: 12. CDR3 size: 15 residues. Germline CDR1 DFQATT, CDR2 SNEGSKA (reference sequence). The CDR3, as DNA: TGCAGTGCCCTAACAGTACGACAGGGGAAAGAGACCCAGTACTTC. Residues: CSALTVRQGKETQYF.

There are a few counts of this clonotype. V gene TRBV5-1 combines with J gene TRBJ1-4; no firm D call. V was shortened by 4 bases and J by 0 bases, with 7 bases between the two germline ends. CDR1 and CDR2 from the germline V gene are SGHRS and YFSETQ. CDR3 length: 14 residues. DNA of the CDR3: TGCGCCAGCAGCCTATCAGCAACTAATGAAAAACTGTTTTTT. Protein: CASSLSATNEKLFF.

The chain joins TRBV29-1 to TRBJ2-3, with D perhaps matching TRBD2 (6 bases). There are 14 residues in the CDR3. The germline V gene encodes CDR1 SQVTM and CDR2 ANQGSEA. The V end lost 4 bases, the J end lost 2 bases, and 13 bases lay between the germline ends. The CDR3 region is CSVGRAGHTDTQYF. For the CDR3, the DNA is TGCAGCGTTGGTCGAGCGGGCCACACAGATACGCAGTATTTT.

The chain carries TRBV6-2 or TRBV6-3 and TRBJ2-1; D is undetermined. V was cut by 7 bases and J by 10 bases, with 14 bases left in between. The CDR3 is 12 residues long. Germline assignment: CDR1 MNHEY and CDR2 SVGEGT. The CDR3 reads CASTSRVGEQFF. In DNA form, the CDR3 reads TGTGCCAGCACCTCCCGGGTCGGGGAGCAGTTCTTC.

This sequence joins TRBV4-2 and TRBJ1-2, with no clear D. The CDR3 spans 12 residues. The V gene's germline CDR1 is LGHNA and CDR2 YNFKEQ. Trimming cost V 8 bases and J 3 bases, with 10 bases left between them. CDR3 protein: CASRPEDYGYTF. CDR3 DNA: TGTGCCAGCCGCCCAGAAGACTATGGCTACACCTTC.

This clonotype was seen a handful of times. The DNA for the CDR3 is TGTGCTAGTGGTCGCTCAGCCCCGTCTGGAAACACCATATATTTT. Translating gives CASGRSAPSGNTIYF. The rearrangement uses TRBV12-5 and TRBJ1-3; D uncertain. The CDR3 spans 15 residues. Trimming pared 5 bases from V and 1 base from J, leaving 12 bases between. Germline-derived CDR1 and CDR2 are LGHNT and FRNRAP.

This clonotype was seen repeatedly, ten times or more. V usage is TRBV7-2 and J usage is TRBJ1-1; no reliable D call. Deletions cut 2 bases from V and 1 base from J, with 11 bases between. The CDR3 length is 15 residues. CDR1 is SGHTA and CDR2 is FQGNSA in the germline V gene. The DNA of the CDR3 is TGTGCCAGCAGCTTAAAACGGTCGGGGAACACTGAAGCTTTCTTT. It translates to CASSLKRSGNTEAFF.

Comments on this clonotype: One end of the junction varies from germline; a read error may be responsible. The chain links TRBV7-2 to TRBJ2-5; D is undetermined. The length of the CDR3 is 13 residues. Germline values: CDR1 SGHTA, CDR2 FQGNSA. CDR3 sequence: CASSLGRQEIQYF. In nucleotides, the CDR3 is TGTGCCAGCAGCTTAGGGCGACAAGAGATCCAGTACTTC.

This clonotype has more than one count but fewer than ten. The chain couples TRBV5-1 to TRBJ1-2, with TRBD1 identical over 7 bases. The trim removed 2 bases at V and 2 bases at J, leaving 6 bases unmatched. Germline V gives CDR1 SGHRS, CDR2 YFSETQ. The CDR3 is 15 amino acids. The CDR3 coding sequence is TGCGCCAGCAGCTTTCCTGACAGGGAAAACTATGGCTACACCTTC. As protein: CASSFPDRENYGYTF.

The chain carries TRBV9 and TRBJ1-3, with 7 nucleotides matching TRBD1. Trimming removed 3 bases from V and 0 bases from J; junction bases left unmatched: 6. The V gene's germline CDR1 is SGDLS and CDR2 YYNGEE. The CDR3 length is 16 residues. The CDR3 spells CASSALQGTSGNTIYF. CDR3 in DNA: TGTGCCAGCAGCGCGTTACAGGGGACCTCTGGAAACACCATATATTTT.